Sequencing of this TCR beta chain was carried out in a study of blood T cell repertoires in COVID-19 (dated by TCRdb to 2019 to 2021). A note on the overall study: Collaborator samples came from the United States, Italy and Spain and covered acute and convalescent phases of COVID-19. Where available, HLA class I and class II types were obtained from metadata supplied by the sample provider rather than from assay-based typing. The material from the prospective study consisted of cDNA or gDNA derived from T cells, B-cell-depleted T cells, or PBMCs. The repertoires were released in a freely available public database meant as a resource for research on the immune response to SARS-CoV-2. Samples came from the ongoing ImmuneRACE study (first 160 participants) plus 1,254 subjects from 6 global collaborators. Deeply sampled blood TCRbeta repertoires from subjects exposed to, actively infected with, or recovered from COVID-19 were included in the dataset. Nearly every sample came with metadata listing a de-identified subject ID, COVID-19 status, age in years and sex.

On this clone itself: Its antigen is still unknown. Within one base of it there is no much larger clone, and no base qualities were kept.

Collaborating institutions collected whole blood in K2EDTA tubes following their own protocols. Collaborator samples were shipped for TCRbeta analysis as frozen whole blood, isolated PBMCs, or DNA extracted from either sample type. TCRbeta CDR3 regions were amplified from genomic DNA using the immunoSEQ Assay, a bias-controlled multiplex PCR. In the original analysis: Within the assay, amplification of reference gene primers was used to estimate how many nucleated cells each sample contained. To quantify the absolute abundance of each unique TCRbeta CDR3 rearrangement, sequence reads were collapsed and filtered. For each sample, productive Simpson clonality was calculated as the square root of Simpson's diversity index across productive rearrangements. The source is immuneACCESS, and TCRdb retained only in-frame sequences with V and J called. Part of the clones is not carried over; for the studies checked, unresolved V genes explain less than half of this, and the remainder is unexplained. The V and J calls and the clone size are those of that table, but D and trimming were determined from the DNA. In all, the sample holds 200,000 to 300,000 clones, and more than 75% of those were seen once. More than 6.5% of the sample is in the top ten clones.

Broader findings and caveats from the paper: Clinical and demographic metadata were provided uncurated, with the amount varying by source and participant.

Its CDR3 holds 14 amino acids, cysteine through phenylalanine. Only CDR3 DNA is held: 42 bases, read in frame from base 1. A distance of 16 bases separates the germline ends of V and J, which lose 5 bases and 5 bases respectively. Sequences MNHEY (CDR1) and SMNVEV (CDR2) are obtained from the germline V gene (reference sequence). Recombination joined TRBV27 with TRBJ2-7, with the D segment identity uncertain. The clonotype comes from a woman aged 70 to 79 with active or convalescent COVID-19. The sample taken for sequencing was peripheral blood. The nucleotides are TGTGCCAGCAGTATCACCGGGTCGGTCCACGAGCAGTACTTC. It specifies CASSITGSVHEQYF.